A single T cell receptor (beta chain) is shown here with its context. Its antigen is not identified. The data are from a study of cytomegalovirus exposure and HLA in healthy donors. Findings and caveats of the study: The investigators catalogued 164 TCR beta chains as cytomegalovirus-associated.

The CDR3 runs to 14 residues. V was cut by 7 bases and J by 5 bases, with 18 bases left in between. Germline CDR1 is SGHVS and CDR2 is FQNEAQ. The PCR contained 60 Vbeta and 13 Jbeta primers. Assay: immunoSEQ multiplex PCR; the TCRdb copy retains only in-frame clones and omits some. The table has around 120,000 clones, more than 65% seen once. The chain carries TRBV7-8 and TRBJ2-7; maybe TRBD2 (5 bases). The sequence derives from a man aged 45 to 65 in good health and CMV-seronegative. Sequenced: PBMCs. The CDR3 spells CASISGVLVHEQYF. CDR3 DNA sequence: TGTGCCAGCATCTCCGGGGTTCTCGTACACGAGCAGTACTTC. The full variable domain, its missing parts supplied by reference TRBV7-8 and TRBJ2-7, is GAGVSQSPRYKVAKRGQDVALRCDPISGHVSLFWYQQALGQGPEFLTYFQNEAQLDKSGLPSDRFFAERPEGSVSTLKIQRTQQEDSAVYLCASISGVLVHEQYFGPGTRLTVT.